Below are 30 T cell receptor beta chains sequenced from a single sample in a study of shared clonotypes between healthy human individuals. Generated by immunoSEQ multiplex PCR, the TCRdb table keeps only in-frame clones and is missing some. The table has about 2.4 million clones, over 85% seen once; the top ten hold around 0.15%. Specimen: naive CD4+ T cells sorted from blood. Subset of the sample: CD45RA+ positively selected. The source of these receptors is a man aged 18-30 years in good health.

V is TRBV5-1 and J is TRBJ1-4; tentatively, D is TRBD1 (5 bases). Per germline, CDR1 SGHRS and CDR2 YFSETQ. This CDR3 comprises 16 residues. Trimming removed 0 bases from V and 7 bases from J, with 16 bases in between. The CDR3 here is CASSLAGDLRTEKLFF. CDR3 coding DNA: TGCGCCAGCAGCTTGGCGGGGGACCTTCGGACTGAAAAACTGTTTTTT.

V and J are TRBV21-1 and TRBJ2-3. TRBV21-1 is a known pseudogene. The CDR3 totals 15 residues. CDR3 amino acids: CASPAKSKAPDTQYF. The CDR3 coding sequence is TGTGCCAGCCCAGCAAAGTCCAAGGCGCCAGATACGCAGTATTTT.

This chain joins TRBV5-1 and TRBJ2-2, with 7 bases fitting TRBD2. CDR3 length equals 16 residues. The germline gives CDR1 SGHRS, CDR2 YFSETQ. V lost 0 bases to trimming and J lost 1 base; unmatched junction nucleotides: 3. CDR3 DNA sequence: TGCGCCAGCAGCTTGGTTGGGAGGGTGAACACCGGGGAGCTGTTTTTT. It encodes CASSLVGRVNTGELFF.

This clone was recorded once. The genes are TRBV7-2 and TRBJ2-7; 8 bases line up with TRBD1. The CDR3 runs 14 residues. Germline-derived CDR1 and CDR2 are SGHTA and FQGNSA. V was pared by 5 bases and J by 4 bases, with 7 bases of the junction left unmatched. The CDR3 is CASSTRDRNYEQYF. The CDR3 bases are TGTGCCAGCAGCACCCGGGACAGGAATTACGAGCAGTACTTC. Full variable domain (missing parts from reference TRBV7-2 and TRBJ2-7): GAGVSQSPSNKVTEKGKDVELRCDPISGHTALYWYRQSLGQGLEFLIYFQGNSAPDKSGLPSDRFSAERTGGSVSTLTIQRTQQEDSAVYLCASSTRDRNYEQYFGPGTRLTVT.

V is TRBV7-2 and J is TRBJ1-2; 10 nucleotides align to TRBD1. In germline, CDR1 is SGHTA, CDR2 FQGNSA. The CDR3 contains 15 residues. With 5 bases clipped from V and 4 bases from J, the junction kept 7 bases outside the gene matches. The CDR3 region has the DNA TGTGCCAGCAGCCCCGCGACAGGGGGCGGCTATGGCTACACCTTC. The encoded protein is CASSPATGGGYGYTF.

V is TRBV12-5 and J is TRBJ1-2; weak D call: TRBD1 (6 bases). Germline CDR1 reads LGHNT; CDR2 reads FRNRAP. The CDR3 runs 13 residues. V was clipped by 1 base and J by 7 bases, with 10 bases between them. The CDR3 sequence is CASGLETGLGYTF. DNA for the CDR3: TGTGCTAGTGGTTTGGAAACAGGGCTTGGCTACACCTTC.

This chain connects TRBV6-1 to TRBJ1-3; 7 bases align to TRBD1. Germline-derived CDR1 and CDR2 are MNHNS and SASEGT. The V gene end was trimmed by 2 bases and the J gene end by 2 bases; junction bases not matched to a gene: 6. The CDR3 has 16 residues. CDR3: CASSEFTGAAGNTIYF. CDR3 DNA sequence: TGTGCCAGCAGTGAATTCACAGGGGCTGCTGGAAACACCATATATTTT.

Of note for this clone: Other DNA sequences within the sample encode an identical CDR3. The chain couples TRBV5-1 to TRBJ2-5; weak D call: TRBD1 (6 bases). With 0 bases removed from V and 2 bases from J, the gap between germline ends came to 8 bases. This CDR3 comprises 14 residues. Germline-derived CDR1 and CDR2 are SGHRS and YFSETQ. CDR3 sequence: CASSLDTGQETQYF. The CDR3 DNA sequence: TGCGCCAGCAGCTTGGATACAGGGCAAGAGACCCAGTACTTC.

The chain carries TRBV10-3 and TRBJ2-3; the match to TRBD2 covers 10 bases. The germline CDR1 and CDR2 sequences are ENHRY and SYGVKD. V was clipped by 4 bases and J by 2 bases; unmatched bases: 3. The CDR3 sequence is 15 residues long. The CDR3 here is CAISGTSGLTDTQYF. CDR3 sequence (DNA): TGTGCCATCAGTGGGACTAGCGGCCTCACAGATACGCAGTATTTT.

This chain uses TRBV6-6 with TRBJ1-6, with TRBD1 matching over 7 bases. Trimming removed 2 bases from V and 10 bases from J; junction bases left unmatched: 5. This CDR3 spans 14 amino acids. Germline CDR1 reads MNHNY; CDR2 reads SVGAGI (reference sequence). The CDR3 sequence is CASSYDRAGSPLHF. In DNA, the CDR3 is TGTGCCAGCAGTTACGACAGGGCTGGGTCACCCCTCCACTTT.

V gene TRBV11-2 combines with J gene TRBJ2-7, with 7 bases fitting TRBD1. Per the germline V gene, CDR1 is SGHAT and CDR2 is FQNNGV. The CDR3 has 14 amino acids. The ends lost 1 base at V and 4 bases at J; junction bases unmatched: 4. The CDR3 region is CASSLVTGVYEQYF. Here the CDR3 DNA reads TGTGCCAGCAGCTTAGTAACAGGGGTATACGAGCAGTACTTC.

The chain links TRBV10-2 to TRBJ1-6; D gene ambiguous. V was cut by 6 bases and J by 15 bases, with 12 bases left in between. The CDR3 has 11 residues. Germline V gene data show CDR1 as WSHSY and CDR2 as SAAADI. This chain's CDR3 is CASSNANFLHF. The DNA for the CDR3 is TGCGCCAGCAGCAACGCCAATTTCCTCCACTTT.

The V gene is TRBV30, the J gene TRBJ1-4, with 9 bases matching TRBD1. With 1 base clipped from V and 5 bases from J, the junction kept 2 bases outside the gene matches. The CDR3 is 14 amino acids. Germline V gives CDR1 GTSNPN, CDR2 SVGIG (reference sequence). The CDR3 protein is CAWSGDRVNEKLFF. The CDR3 DNA is TGTGCCTGGAGTGGGGACAGGGTGAATGAAAAACTGTTTTTT.

This clone came up once. The CDR3 DNA sequence: TGTGCCTGGACCCCGGGGGGGGACGGCACTGAAGCTTTCTTT. Protein: CAWTPGGDGTEAFF. The chain recombines TRBV30 with TRBJ1-1, with a possible D match to TRBD1 (5 bases). V dropped 4 bases and J dropped 4 bases, with 16 bases sitting between them. Germline lookup yields CDR1 GTSNPN and CDR2 SVGIG (reference sequence). The CDR3 is 14 amino acids.

The chain has TRBV7-2 and TRBJ2-7, with 7 nucleotides matching TRBD2. Germline V gene lookup returns CDR1 SGHTA and CDR2 FQGNSA. The junction had 6 bases not matched to a gene; V was cut back by 5 bases and J by 2 bases. This CDR3 has 14 amino acids. The CDR3 loop reads CASSPWTSAYEQYF. Written as DNA, the CDR3 is TGTGCCAGCAGCCCCTGGACTAGTGCCTACGAGCAGTACTTC. Complete variable domain (other parts from reference TRBV7-2 and TRBJ2-7): GAGVSQSPSNKVTEKGKDVELRCDPISGHTALYWYRQSLGQGLEFLIYFQGNSAPDKSGLPSDRFSAERTGGSVSTLTIQRTQQEDSAVYLCASSPWTSAYEQYFGPGTRLTVT.

This chain joins TRBV19 and TRBJ1-1; no definite D call. In germline, CDR1 is LNHDA, CDR2 SQIVND (reference sequence). V was trimmed by 3 bases and J by 11 bases, leaving 19 bases between them. The CDR3 has 14 residues. CDR3 region: CASSIYLGVPPAFF. CDR3 DNA sequence: TGTGCCAGTAGTATTTATCTGGGCGTTCCACCGGCTTTCTTT. The full variable domain, rest sourced from reference TRBV19 and TRBJ1-1, is DGGITQSPKYLFRKEGQNVTLSCEQNLNHDAMYWYRQDPGQGLRLIYYSQIVNDFQKGDIAEGYSVSREKKESFPLTVTSAQKNPTAFYLCASSIYLGVPPAFFGQGTRLTVV.

The rearrangement links TRBV28 to TRBJ1-4, with D hard to call. Trimming shortened V by 6 bases and J by 3 bases, and 11 bases separated the two germline ends. CDR1 and CDR2 (germline): MDHEN, SYDVKM. The CDR3 has 14 residues. The CDR3, as DNA: TGTGCCAGCAGCCCATCGGCCCCTAATGAAAAACTGTTTTTT. This encodes CASSPSAPNEKLFF.

The genes are TRBV6-5 and TRBJ1-2, with no clear D. V gave up 4 bases and J gave up 7 bases, with 13 bases separating them. The CDR3 contains 13 residues. Germline CDR1 is MNHEY and CDR2 is SVGAGI. DNA of the CDR3: TGTGCCAGCAGTTTCGACATCGATGGTGGCTACACCTTC. Its protein product is CASSFDIDGGYTF.

This clone showed up just once. The chain joins TRBV5-3 to TRBJ2-2, with 14 bases that match TRBD2. TRBV5-3 is assigned to the ORF class and has an uncertain function. Losses at the gene ends were 4 bases for V and 5 bases for J; bases not matched to a gene: 10. The CDR3 spans 18 residues. In DNA form, the CDR3 reads TGTGCCAGAAGCCGGCCGGGACTAGCGGGAGAAGGGACCGGGGAGCTGTTTTTT. This sequence encodes CARSRPGLAGEGTGELFF.

This clone was detected once. The rearrangement links TRBV27 to TRBJ2-5; 11 bases line up with TRBD2. The length of the CDR3 is 16 residues. Germline CDR1 reads MNHEY; CDR2 reads SMNVEV (reference sequence). The V segment lost 6 bases and the J segment 2 bases; nucleotides outside the gene matches: 8. CDR3: CASSVSTSGIQETQYF. The DNA for the CDR3 is TGTGCCAGCAGCGTATCGACTAGCGGGATTCAAGAGACCCAGTACTTC.

The chain uses TRBV7-2 and TRBJ1-4; D ambiguous. The CDR3 is 13 residues long. CDR1 is SGHTA and CDR2 is FQGNSA in the germline V gene. The V end was cut by 2 bases, the J end by 7 bases, with 8 bases between. The CDR3 reads CASSLRVGEKLFF. CDR3 coding DNA: TGTGCCAGCAGCTTACGGGTCGGTGAAAAACTGTTTTTT.

For this clone: The sample has other DNA sequences that encode this CDR3 too. This sequence joins TRBV5-1 and TRBJ1-3; D is unresolved. V was trimmed by 3 bases and J by 0 bases, leaving 7 bases between them. The germline gives CDR1 SGHRS, CDR2 YFSETQ. The CDR3 loop spans 14 amino acids. The CDR3 region is CASSSGGSGNTIYF. Written as DNA, the CDR3 is TGCGCCAGCAGCTCCGGCGGCTCTGGAAACACCATATATTTT.

As DNA, the CDR3 is TGTGCCAGCGCAGGAGTAAACTCTGGAAACACCATATATTTT. Translation gives CASAGVNSGNTIYF. The chain has TRBV7-2 and TRBJ1-3; D gene ambiguous. The CDR3 extends over 14 amino acids. Germline V gene data show CDR1 as SGHTA and CDR2 as FQGNSA. Trimming took off 8 bases at V and 0 bases at J, with 11 bases between the two ends.

The CDR3 region has the DNA TGTGCCAGCAGCTTAGCGGCTACAGGGCAAGAGACCCAGTACTTC. Amino acid sequence: CASSLAATGQETQYF. This chain joins TRBV7-9 and TRBJ2-5, with a weak D call TRBD1 (6 bases). The CDR3 runs to 15 residues. Germline V lookup: CDR1 SEHNR, CDR2 FQNEAQ (reference sequence). V gave up 0 bases and J gave up 2 bases, with 10 bases separating them.

Note on this clone: One end of the junction does not line up with germline, which may come from a read error. V usage is TRBV7-9 and J usage is TRBJ2-5; 9 bases map to TRBD1. This CDR3 has 15 residues. Germline-derived CDR1 and CDR2 are SEHNR and FQNEAQ (reference sequence). The CDR3 region has the DNA TGTGCCGGCAGCTTGGGACAGGGAGTCCAAGAGACCCAGTACTTC. As protein: CAGSLGQGVQETQYF.

As for this clone: At the DNA level, this CDR3 is encoded by other sequences in the same sample as well. The chain links TRBV18 to TRBJ1-3; D is undetermined. Germline V lookup: CDR1 KGHSH, CDR2 LQKENI. The CDR3 loop spans 14 amino acids. With 3 bases removed from V and 0 bases from J, the gap between germline ends came to 6 bases. The CDR3 bases are TGTGCCAGCTCACCGGGTTCCTCTGGAAACACCATATATTTT. This codes for CASSPGSSGNTIYF.

CDR3 sequence: CASSLSRATWNEQFF. CDR3 DNA sequence: TGTGCCAGCAGCTTAAGTCGGGCCACTTGGAATGAGCAGTTCTTC. The gene calls are TRBV7-2 and TRBJ2-1; D gene unclear. CDR1 and CDR2 from the germline V gene are SGHTA and FQGNSA. V was trimmed by 2 bases and J by 7 bases, leaving 15 bases between them. The CDR3 sequence is 15 residues long. The full variable domain, its missing parts supplied by reference TRBV7-2 and TRBJ2-1, is GAGVSQSPSNKVTEKGKDVELRCDPISGHTALYWYRQSLGQGLEFLIYFQGNSAPDKSGLPSDRFSAERTGGSVSTLTIQRTQQEDSAVYLCASSLSRATWNEQFFGPGTRLTVL.

The genes are TRBV30 and TRBJ1-4; 10 bases match TRBD1. CDR3 size: 14 residues. The V and J ends lost 3 bases and 8 bases, in that order; junction bases with no gene match: 6. Germline loops: CDR1 GTSNPN, CDR2 SVGIG (reference sequence). The CDR3 nucleotides read TGTGCCTGGAGAGGGGACAGGGGCGGCGAAAAACTGTTTTTT. Protein sequence: CAWRGDRGGEKLFF.

The CDR3 DNA sequence: TGTGCCAGCTCCCGACTGGAAAAACTGTTTTTT. This translates into CASSRLEKLFF. This chain joins TRBV6-5 and TRBJ1-4; no clear D gene. The CDR3 covers 11 residues. The V gene lost 8 bases and the J gene lost 8 bases, with 9 bases spanning the gap. The germline gives CDR1 MNHEY, CDR2 SVGAGI.

This chain connects TRBV19 to TRBJ2-1; the match to TRBD1 covers 9 bases. CDR3 size: 14 residues. V was clipped by 5 bases and J by 6 bases; unmatched bases: 5. Germline CDR1 is LNHDA and CDR2 is SQIVND (reference sequence). CDR3 protein: CASSPMGQGNEQFF. The CDR3 region has the DNA TGTGCCAGTAGTCCCATGGGACAGGGCAATGAGCAGTTCTTC. The full variable domain, completed using reference TRBV19 and TRBJ2-1, is DGGITQSPKYLFRKEGQNVTLSCEQNLNHDAMYWYRQDPGQGLRLIYYSQIVNDFQKGDIAEGYSVSREKKESFPLTVTSAQKNPTAFYLCASSPMGQGNEQFFGPGTRLTVL.